This TCR beta chain was recorded in a study of radiotherapy plus CTLA-4 blockade in lung cancer. Study results and limitations: Among reported predictors of response, early blood T cell clone dynamics with interferon-beta performed best.

TCRdb keeps only in-frame clones here, not all; method: immunoSEQ multiplex PCR. The repertoire includes fewer than 40,000 clones, 60% to 80% of them detected once, and more than 4.5% sits in the top ten. Comments on this clone: Its antigen remains unidentified.

The sequencing used peripheral blood, collected from a patient treated with radiotherapy plus ipilimumab. This TCR was recovered from a human donor with non-small cell lung cancer whose response to radiotherapy plus ipilimumab could not be evaluated.

The CDR3 DNA reads TGTGCCAGCAGCCAAGATTGGAGACAGGGACACAATGAGCAGTTCTTC. Encoded protein: CASSQDWRQGHNEQFF. The chain links TRBV4-2 to TRBJ2-1; 7 bases line up with TRBD1. Germline values: CDR1 LGHNA, CDR2 YNFKEQ. V was clipped by 0 bases and J by 5 bases; unmatched bases: 7. The CDR3 spans 16 residues.